The 14 T cell receptor beta chains listed next were all sequenced from one sample in a study of blood T cell repertoires in COVID-19. Measured with immunoSEQ multiplex PCR; TCRdb has only the in-frame clones, and not every one. The sample yields around 95,000 clones, approximately 80% seen once. Sequences were obtained from peripheral blood. The source is a woman in her seventies with acute or convalescent COVID-19.

The rearrangement joins TRBV19 to TRBJ1-1; a weak D match, TRBD1 (5 bases). The germline V gene has CDR1 LNHDA and CDR2 SQIVND (reference sequence). The V and J ends lost 5 bases and 5 bases respectively, with 15 bases between them. The CDR3 runs 14 residues. The CDR3 is CASSPAGGGTEAFF. DNA for the CDR3: TGTGCCAGTAGTCCCGCTGGGGGGGGTACTGAAGCTTTCTTT.

The chain couples TRBV30 to TRBJ1-6; TRBD1 matches 8 bases. Germline-derived CDR1 and CDR2 are GTSNPN and SVGIG (reference sequence). J was trimmed by 7 bases and V by 8 bases; bases with no gene match: 7. The CDR3 has 13 amino acids. The chain's CDR3 is CATWTGPNSPLHF. The CDR3 DNA follows: TGTGCCACATGGACAGGGCCCAATTCACCCCTCCACTTT.

As regards this clone: A much larger clone differs from this one at a single base, so this may be a read error. Other DNA sequences in this specimen translate into the identical CDR3. The chain combines TRBV24-1 with TRBJ1-1; 7 nucleotides line up with TRBD1. The germline V gene has CDR1 KGHDR and CDR2 SFDVKD. CDR3 length: 13 amino acids. The CDR3 DNA follows: TGTGCCACTAGTGAGGGGGCGCTCACTGAAGCTTTCTTT. It codes for CATSEGALTEAFF.

The chain carries TRBV6-5 and TRBJ1-5, with D hard to call. The CDR3 extends over 13 amino acids. V lost 2 bases, J lost 2 bases, and 4 bases lay in between. Germline CDR1 reads MNHEY; CDR2 reads SVGAGI. The CDR3 reads CASSYGGNQPQHF. The CDR3 DNA follows: TGTGCCAGCAGTTACGGAGGCAATCAGCCCCAGCATTTT.

The chain is built from TRBV2 and TRBJ1-6; unclear D gene. The germline V gene has CDR1 SNHLY and CDR2 FYNNEI. This CDR3 is built from 14 residues. Trimming removed 2 bases from V and 5 bases from J, with 7 bases in between. The CDR3 nucleotides read TGTGCCAGCAGTGAACAGATGGATAATTCACCCCTCCACTTT. This encodes CASSEQMDNSPLHF.

The sample holds one count of this clone. This rearrangement joins TRBV5-1 to TRBJ2-7; D perhaps matches TRBD1 (6 bases). V was trimmed by 4 bases and J by 5 bases, leaving 13 bases between them. The CDR3 spans 13 residues. CDR1 is SGHRS, CDR2 YFSETQ, per germline. The CDR3 DNA is TGCGCCAGCAGCCCCGGACAGAGAAACGAGCAGTACTTC. This gives the protein CASSPGQRNEQYF.

This clone was seen just once. This sequence joins TRBV3-1 (or the pseudogene TRBV3-2) and TRBJ1-2, with a weak D call TRBD1 (5 bases). The CDR3 is made up of 14 amino acids. Germline V gene data show CDR1 as LGHDT and CDR2 as YNNKEL (reference sequence). V gave up 4 bases and J gave up 8 bases, with 17 bases separating them. CDR3 in amino acids: CASSPGDSVGGYTF. CDR3 nucleotides: TGTGCCAGCAGCCCAGGCGACAGTGTTGGGGGCTACACCTTC.

J is TRBJ2-3 and V is TRBV11-3; maybe TRBD2 (5 bases). Germline V gene sequence: CDR1 SGHNT, CDR2 YENEEA. The CDR3 covers 15 residues. Trimming took off 4 bases at V and 0 bases at J, with 11 bases between the two ends. This CDR3 is CASSSEGGSTDTQYF. The CDR3 DNA follows: TGTGCCAGCAGCTCCGAGGGCGGCAGCACAGATACGCAGTATTTT.

The V gene is TRBV19, the J gene TRBJ1-3; 9 bases fit TRBD1. Trimming at V came to 7 bases and at J to 2 bases, leaving 6 bases not matched to a gene. The CDR3 covers 15 residues. CDR1 and CDR2 (germline): LNHDA, SQIVND (reference sequence). For the CDR3, the DNA is TGTGCCAGTACGGACAGGGGAAGAGCTGGAAACACCATATATTTT. Residues: CASTDRGRAGNTIYF.

This clone was seen a few times. The sample carries other DNA sequences with the same CDR3. V and J are TRBV3-1 (or the pseudogene TRBV3-2) and TRBJ2-6; a possible D gene is TRBD1 (5 bases). V was cut by 4 bases and J by 0 bases, with 7 bases left in between. Germline CDR1 and CDR2: LGHDT and YNNKEL (reference sequence). The CDR3 length is 15 residues. CDR3 protein: CASSRDSSGANVLTF. CDR3 in DNA: TGTGCCAGCAGCCGTGACAGCTCTGGGGCCAACGTCCTGACTTTC.

This clone was found once. The rearrangement joins TRBV5-1 to TRBJ1-5, with D maybe TRBD1 (6 bases). The CDR3 is 14 residues long. Trimming removed 2 bases from V and 5 bases from J, with 11 bases in between. Germline values: CDR1 SGHRS, CDR2 YFSETQ. The CDR3 region has the DNA TGCGCCAGCAGCTTAGGGGGAACGGATCAGCCCCAGCATTTT. Its protein is CASSLGGTDQPQHF.

This chain connects TRBV2 to TRBJ2-3; weak D call: TRBD1 (6 bases). The CDR3 spans 15 residues. V was pared by 5 bases and J by 0 bases, with 12 bases between. Germline assignment: CDR1 SNHLY and CDR2 FYNNEI. The CDR3 spells CASSPDRRSTDTQYF. The CDR3 nucleotides read TGTGCCAGCAGTCCCGACAGGCGCAGCACAGATACGCAGTATTTT.

The rearrangement joins TRBV9 to TRBJ2-3, with D possibly TRBD2 on 6 matching bases. Germline CDR1 and CDR2: SGDLS and YYNGEE. The CDR3 is made up of 16 amino acids. Trimming took 2 bases from V and 2 from J, leaving 15 bases between them. The CDR3 protein is CASSVSLGTYTDTQYF. CDR3 DNA sequence: TGTGCCAGCAGCGTCTCGTTGGGGACTTACACAGATACGCAGTATTTT. Combining the CDR3 with reference TRBV9 and TRBJ2-3 gives the whole variable domain DSGVTQTPKHLITATGQRVTLRCSPRSGDLSVYWYQQSLDQGLQFLIQYYNGEERAKGNILERFSAQQFPDLHSELNLSSLELGDSALYFCASSVSLGTYTDTQYFGPGTRLTVL.

This sequence joins TRBV23-1 and TRBJ1-2; 7 bases are a match to TRBD1. TRBV23-1 is an ORF, with its function uncertain. The CDR3 covers 17 residues. Unmatched junction bases numbered 14, after V lost 0 bases and J lost 7 bases. DNA for the CDR3: TGCGCCAGCAGTCAATCGTATTTGTATTCTTACAGGGGTGGCTACACCTTC. Its protein is CASSQSYLYSYRGGYTF.